Listed here are 23 T cell receptor beta chains from one sample, sequenced in a study of shared clonotypes between healthy human individuals. The repertoire was sequenced with immunoSEQ multiplex PCR; TCRdb's copy has only in-frame clones and lacks some. This sample has some 2,500,000 clones; less than 95% occur once, and the top ten carry 0.37%. The specimen was naive CD4+ T cells from PBMCs. The subset: CD45RA+ positively selected. Every receptor here comes from a young man in good health. Some clones in this sample may be carry-over from other donors' samples.

The J gene is TRBJ2-1, the V gene TRBV11-2; possibly TRBD2 for D (5 bases). From germline, CDR1 is SGHAT and CDR2 FQNNGV. Trimming left V 2 bases short and J 4 bases short, with 15 bases between. This CDR3 contains 16 residues. In DNA form, the CDR3 reads TGTGCCAGCAGCTTAAGCGGCGCCAAGCTATACAATGAGCAGTTCTTC. Its protein product is CASSLSGAKLYNEQFF. The whole variable domain, filled in from reference TRBV11-2 and TRBJ2-1, reads EAGVAQSPRYKIIEKRQSVAFWCNPISGHATLYWYQQILGQGPKLLIQFQNNGVVDDSQLPKDRFSAERLKGVDSTLKIQPAKLEDSAVYLCASSLSGAKLYNEQFFGPGTRLTVL.

This rearrangement joins TRBV7-9 to TRBJ1-5; D might be TRBD1 (6 bases). V was pared by 4 bases and J by 3 bases, with 13 bases between. Germline CDR1 SEHNR, CDR2 FQNEAQ (reference sequence). This CDR3 spans 15 amino acids. CDR3 coding DNA: TGTGCCAGCAGCTCGAGTCGACAGGACAATCAGCCCCAGCATTTT. Translation gives CASSSSRQDNQPQHF.

The gene calls are TRBV2 and TRBJ2-2; no clear D gene. Trimming took off 5 bases at V and 1 base at J, with 2 bases between the two ends. Per germline, CDR1 SNHLY and CDR2 FYNNEI. The CDR3 totals 12 residues. The CDR3 DNA reads as TGTGCCAGCAGTAAGAACACCGGGGAGCTGTTTTTT. Residues: CASSKNTGELFF.

The rearrangement links TRBV2 to TRBJ2-7, with D perhaps matching TRBD1 or TRBD2 (5 bases each). The germline V gene encodes CDR1 SNHLY and CDR2 FYNNEI. V was pared by 7 bases and J by 0 bases, with 13 bases between. The CDR3 loop spans 14 amino acids. As DNA, the CDR3 is TGTGCCAGCATTCCGGGACGTAGCTCCTACGAGCAGTACTTC. This gives the protein CASIPGRSSYEQYF.

This sequence joins TRBV27 and TRBJ2-1; TRBD1 matches 8 bases. The CDR3 loop spans 15 amino acids. From germline, CDR1 is MNHEY and CDR2 SMNVEV (reference sequence). V gave up 3 bases and J gave up 4 bases; unmatched junction bases: 5. In nucleotides, the CDR3 is TGTGCCAGCAGTTTCTGGGACAGGACGTACAATGAGCAGTTCTTC. Protein sequence: CASSFWDRTYNEQFF.

This clone was observed a single time. This rearrangement joins TRBV4-1 to TRBJ2-6; D is ambiguous. V gave up 2 bases and J gave up 0 bases, with 5 bases separating them. This CDR3 contains 15 residues. Germline CDR1 is MGHRA and CDR2 is YSYEKL. The CDR3: CASSQLTSGANVLTF. CDR3 coding DNA: TGCGCCAGCAGCCAATTGACCTCTGGGGCCAACGTCCTGACTTTC.

This clone was counted once. The chain has TRBV6-1 and TRBJ2-5; D assignment may be TRBD1 or TRBD2 (7 bases each). The CDR3 extends over 14 amino acids. Germline loops: CDR1 MNHNS, CDR2 SASEGT. Trimming left V 3 bases short and J 5 bases short, with 13 bases between. DNA of the CDR3: TGTGCCAGCAGTGACAGGGGGGGACCCGAGACCCAGTACTTC. It encodes CASSDRGGPETQYF.

Points on this clone: In the same sample, other DNA sequences code for this CDR3. The V call is TRBV5-4, the J call TRBJ2-7, with TRBD2 as a possible D gene (6 bases). V was trimmed by 0 bases and J by 4 bases, leaving 11 bases between them. The V gene's germline CDR1 is SGHNT and CDR2 YYREEE (reference sequence). The CDR3 has 14 amino acids. The chain's CDR3 is CASSLVRDSYEQYF. CDR3 bases: TGTGCCAGCAGCTTGGTGAGGGACTCGTACGAGCAGTACTTC.

V usage is TRBV6-6 and J usage is TRBJ1-1, with 9 bases lining up with TRBD1. Unmatched junction bases numbered 5, after V lost 8 bases and J lost 7 bases. CDR3 size: 12 residues. Germline V CDR1 and CDR2: MNHNY, SVGAGI (reference sequence). For the CDR3, the DNA is TGTGCCAGCGAGCGGGGACAGGGTGAAGCTTTCTTT. The encoded protein is CASERGQGEAFF.

The chain joins TRBV30 to TRBJ2-3; the D is unclear. The V gene lost 0 bases and the J gene lost 1 base, with 11 bases spanning the gap. From germline, CDR1 is GTSNPN and CDR2 SVGIG (reference sequence). The CDR3 contains 15 residues. The CDR3 nucleotides are TGTGCCTGGAGTGTACGAGCGTATGGCACAGATACGCAGTATTTT. Its protein is CAWSVRAYGTDTQYF.

V and J are TRBV4-2 and TRBJ2-7; 9 bases align to TRBD1. The CDR3 has 17 residues. Per germline, CDR1 LGHNA and CDR2 YNFKEQ. After removal of 1 base from V and 2 bases from J, the junction contained 9 bases not matched to a gene. CDR3 sequence: CASSQGFQGQGAYEQYF. DNA of the CDR3: TGTGCCAGCAGCCAAGGATTTCAGGGACAGGGCGCCTACGAGCAGTACTTC.

The genes are TRBV2 and TRBJ2-1; D remains ambiguous. The V end lost 5 bases, the J end lost 6 bases, and 8 bases lay between the germline ends. Germline CDR1 SNHLY, CDR2 FYNNEI. The CDR3 extends over 12 amino acids. In DNA, the CDR3 is TGTGCCAGCAGTTGGGCATCCAATGAGCAGTTCTTC. Translating gives CASSWASNEQFF.

The chain couples TRBV7-9 to TRBJ1-1, with 9 bases that match TRBD1. The J segment lost 2 bases and the V segment lost 1 base, leaving 2 bases of the junction unmatched. Germline CDR1 SEHNR, CDR2 FQNEAQ (reference sequence). The CDR3 length is 15 residues. The CDR3, as DNA: TGTGCCAGCAGCTTAGGGACAGGGGATAACACTGAAGCTTTCTTT. Translating gives CASSLGTGDNTEAFF.

V and J are TRBV14 and TRBJ2-7, with a possible D match to TRBD1 (5 bases). This CDR3 spans 13 amino acids. Trimming left V 7 bases short and J 0 bases short, with 10 bases between. Per germline, CDR1 SGHDN and CDR2 FVKESK. CDR3 region: CASNRQGSYEQYF. The CDR3 DNA is TGTGCCAGCAACAGGCAAGGCTCCTACGAGCAGTACTTC.

The rearrangement joins TRBV7-2 to TRBJ2-7, with TRBD2 matching over 8 bases. Germline V lookup: CDR1 SGHTA, CDR2 FQGNSA. The CDR3 is made up of 14 amino acids. V trimming: 2 bases; J trimming: 7 bases; junction bases outside the gene matches: 7. CDR3: CASSLWAGGREQYF. The DNA of the CDR3 is TGTGCCAGCAGCTTATGGGCGGGAGGCAGGGAGCAGTACTTC.

The V and J genes are TRBV7-6 and TRBJ2-3; TRBD2 matches at 7 bases. The CDR3 consists of 14 residues. Germline V gene data show CDR1 as SGHVS and CDR2 as FNYEAQ. With 2 bases clipped from V and 1 base from J, the junction kept 0 bases outside the gene matches. Here the CDR3 DNA reads TGTGCCAGCAGCTTAACTAGCGGCACAGATACGCAGTATTTT. Its protein is CASSLTSGTDTQYF.

The gene calls are TRBV15 and TRBJ1-4; D call uncertain. Trimming left V 0 bases short and J 7 bases short, with 9 bases between. CDR1 is LNHNV, CDR2 YYDKDF, per germline (reference sequence). CDR3 length: 14 amino acids. The DNA of the CDR3 is TGTGCCACCAGCAGAGATCTGGAGGTTGAAAAACTGTTTTTT. Translating it yields CATSRDLEVEKLFF.

The genes are TRBV7-9 and TRBJ1-1; no clear D gene. CDR3 length: 14 amino acids. V was pared by 5 bases and J by 4 bases, with 14 bases between. CDR1 is SEHNR, CDR2 FQNEAQ, per germline (reference sequence). The CDR3 coding sequence is TGTGCCAGCAGCATAATGAGTGGCCCCACTGAAGCTTTCTTT. It is translated as CASSIMSGPTEAFF.

The chain carries TRBV28 and TRBJ1-1, with a weak D call TRBD1 (6 bases). Trimming left V 7 bases short and J 0 bases short, with 12 bases between. The germline gives CDR1 MDHEN, CDR2 SYDVKM. This CDR3 is 14 amino acids long. CDR3 sequence: CASTAGTMNTEAFF. The CDR3 nucleotides are TGTGCCAGCACCGCGGGGACAATGAACACTGAAGCTTTCTTT.

CDR3 in amino acids: CASSLQASWGEETQYF. In DNA, the CDR3 is TGCGCCAGCAGCTTGCAGGCTAGCTGGGGTGAAGAGACCCAGTACTTC. The chain links TRBV5-1 to TRBJ2-5; D may be TRBD2 (5 bases). V was clipped by 1 base and J by 3 bases, with 16 bases between them. The CDR3 runs 16 residues. Germline V gene lookup returns CDR1 SGHRS and CDR2 YFSETQ.

V gene TRBV15 combines with J gene TRBJ1-4; tentatively, D is TRBD1 (6 bases). The CDR3 is 17 residues long. The V and J ends lost 0 bases and 3 bases respectively, with 14 bases between them. CDR1 LNHNV and CDR2 YYDKDF come from the germline V gene (reference sequence). The CDR3 bases are TGTGCCACCAGCAGAGATCTCCAGGGGACCCCTAATGAAAAACTGTTTTTT. As protein: CATSRDLQGTPNEKLFF.

The chain joins TRBV28 to TRBJ2-7; maybe TRBD1 (5 bases). There are 13 residues in the CDR3. The V end lost 5 bases, the J end lost 2 bases, and 10 bases lay between the germline ends. Germline V lookup: CDR1 MDHEN, CDR2 SYDVKM. The DNA for the CDR3 is TGTGCCAGCAGTACCCGACAGACCTACGAGCAGTACTTC. Translated: CASSTRQTYEQYF.

The rearrangement uses TRBV30 and TRBJ1-1, with 9 bases fitting TRBD1. The CDR3 loop spans 15 amino acids. Germline V lookup: CDR1 GTSNPN, CDR2 SVGIG (reference sequence). V shed 4 bases, J shed 4 bases, and the junction held 10 bases outside the gene matches. CDR3 nucleotide sequence: TGTGCCTGGAATCCGGGACAGGGTTGGGGCACTGAAGCTTTCTTT. Residues: CAWNPGQGWGTEAFF. Full variable domain (missing parts from reference TRBV30 and TRBJ1-1): SQTIHQWPATLVQPVGSPLSLECTVEGTSNPNLYWYRQAAGRGLQLLFYSVGIGQISSEVPQNLSASRPQDRQFILSSKKLLLSDSGFYLCAWNPGQGWGTEAFFGQGTRLTVV.